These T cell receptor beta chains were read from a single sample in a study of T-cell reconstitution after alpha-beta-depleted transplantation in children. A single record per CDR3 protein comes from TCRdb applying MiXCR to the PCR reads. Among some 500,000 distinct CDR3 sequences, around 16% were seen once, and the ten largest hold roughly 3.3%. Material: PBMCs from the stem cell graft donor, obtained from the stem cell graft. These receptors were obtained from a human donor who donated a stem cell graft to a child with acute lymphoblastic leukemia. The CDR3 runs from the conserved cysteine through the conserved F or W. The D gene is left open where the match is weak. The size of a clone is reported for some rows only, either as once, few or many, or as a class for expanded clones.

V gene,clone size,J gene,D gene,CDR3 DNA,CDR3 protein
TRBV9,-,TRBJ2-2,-,TGTGCCAGCAGCGTGGGCACGGGGACCGGGGAGCTGTTTTTT,CASSVGTGTGELFF
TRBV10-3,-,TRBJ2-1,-,TGTGCCATCAGTGACCTTTGGATTGAATACAATGAGCAGTTCTTC,CAISDLWIEYNEQFF
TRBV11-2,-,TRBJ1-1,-,TGTGCCAGCAGCTTAGAACGCACAGGGTACACTGAAGCTTTCTTT,CASSLERTGYTEAFF
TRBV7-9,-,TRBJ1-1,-,TGTGCCAGCGGTGGGGCCAACACTGAAGCTTTCTTT,CASGGANTEAFF
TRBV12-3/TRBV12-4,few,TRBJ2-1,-,TGTGCCAGCAGTTTTTTAACCCTGGACCGGGCCTACAATGAGCAGTTCTTC,CASSFLTLDRAYNEQFF
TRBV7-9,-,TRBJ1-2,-,TGTGCCAGCAGCTTCGGGGGACCCTTGGTGTGGTATGGCTACACCTTC,CASSFGGPLVWYGYTF
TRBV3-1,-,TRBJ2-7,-,TGTGCCAGCAGCCAAGCGGGTATGTCTAGCGAGCAGTACTTC,CASSQAGMSSEQYF
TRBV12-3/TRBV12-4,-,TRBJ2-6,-,TGTGCCAGCAAATCCGGGTTACAGTGGTTTGGTGGGGCCAACGTCCTGACTTTC,CASKSGLQWFGGANVLTF
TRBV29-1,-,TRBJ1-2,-,TGCAGCGTGACGTACGAGACAGGACCCTATGGCTACACCTTC,CSVTYETGPYGYTF
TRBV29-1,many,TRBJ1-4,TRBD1,TGCAGCGGACGCGACAGGGGAGCTAATGAAAAACTGTTTTTT,CSGRDRGANEKLFF
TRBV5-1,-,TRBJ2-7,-,TGCGCCAGCAGCTTGGTAGTAGCGGCACCCTACGAGCAGTACTTC,CASSLVVAAPYEQYF
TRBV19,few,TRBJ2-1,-,TGTGCCAGTAGTATACGTGGGAATGAGCAGTTCTTC,CASSIRGNEQFF
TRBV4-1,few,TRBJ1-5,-,TGCGCCAGCAGCCATTCCCCAGGGGCGGGCAATCAGCCCCAGCATTTT,CASSHSPGAGNQPQHF
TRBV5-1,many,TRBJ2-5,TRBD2,TGCGCCAGCAGCTTGGCTGCGGGAGGCGGAGAGACCCAGTACTTC,CASSLAAGGGETQYF
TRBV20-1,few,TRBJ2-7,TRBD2,TGCAGTGCCCCTCCGGGGGGGAACGAGCAGTACTTC,CSAPPGGNEQYF
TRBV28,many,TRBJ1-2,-,TGTGCCAGCAGTTACAGGGCGTCGGGAGGCTACACCTTC,CASSYRASGGYTF
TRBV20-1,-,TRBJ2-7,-,TGCAGTGCTGGAGGAGCTAGGATTAGCAGCTCCTACGAGCAGTACTTC,CSAGGARISSSYEQYF
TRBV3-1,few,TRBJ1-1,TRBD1,TGTGCCAGCAGCCATTTAACAGGGGCCACTGAAGCTTTCTTT,CASSHLTGATEAFF
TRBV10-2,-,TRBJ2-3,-,TGCGCCAGCAGTGAGTCCCTGGACTCCCTGGCAGATACGCAGTATTTT,CASSESLDSLADTQYF
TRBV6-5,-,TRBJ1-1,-,TGTGCCAGCAGTTATATAGTGAACACTGAAGCTTTCTTT,CASSYIVNTEAFF
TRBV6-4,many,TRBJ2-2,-,TGTGCCAGCAGTGACAGGGACACCGGGGAGCTGTTTTTT,CASSDRDTGELFF
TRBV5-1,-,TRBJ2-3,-,TGCGCCAGCAGCTTGTCGGGTTCGGTCTATGGGACAGATACGCAGTATTTT,CASSLSGSVYGTDTQYF
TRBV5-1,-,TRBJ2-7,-,TGCGCCAGCAGCTTGGACGGCTCCGACCGTATGGAGGACGAGCAGTACTTC,CASSLDGSDRMEDEQYF